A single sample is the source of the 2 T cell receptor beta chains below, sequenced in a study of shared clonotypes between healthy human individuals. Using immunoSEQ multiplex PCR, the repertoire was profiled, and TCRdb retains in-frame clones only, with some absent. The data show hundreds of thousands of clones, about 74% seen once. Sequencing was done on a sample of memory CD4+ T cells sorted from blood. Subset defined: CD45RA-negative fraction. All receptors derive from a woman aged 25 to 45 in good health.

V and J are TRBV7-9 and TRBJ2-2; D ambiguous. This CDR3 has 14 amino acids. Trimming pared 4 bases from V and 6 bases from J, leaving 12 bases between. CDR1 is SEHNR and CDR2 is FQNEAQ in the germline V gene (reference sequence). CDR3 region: CASSSRMESGELFF. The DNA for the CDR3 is TGTGCCAGCAGCTCAAGAATGGAGTCCGGGGAGCTGTTTTTT.

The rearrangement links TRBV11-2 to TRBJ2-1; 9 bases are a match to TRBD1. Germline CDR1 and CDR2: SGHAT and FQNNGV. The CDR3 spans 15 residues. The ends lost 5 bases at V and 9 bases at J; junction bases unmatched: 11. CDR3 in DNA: TGTGCCAGCAGCCCGATCCTCACAGGGGGCGGTGAGCAGTTCTTC. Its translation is CASSPILTGGGEQFF.